The present TCR beta chain was sequenced within a study of response to subunit inactivated influenza vaccine. Using its own MiXCR run on the RT-PCR reads, TCRdb lists one record per CDR3 protein. The data show hundreds of thousands of distinct CDR3 sequences, about 11% seen once. The CDR3 sequence is 17 residues long. In germline, CDR1 is MDHEN, CDR2 SYDVKM. J lost 4 bases, V lost 5 bases, and 14 bases had no gene match. These same records also appear under a second study, on T cells expressing NK-cell markers. That work adds: UMI-tagged 5'RACE template switching yielded the TCR beta cDNA. Sorting was limited to alpha-beta TCR-expressing T cells with an anti-gamma-delta TCR antibody in several experiments. A range of about 1.0-8% of CD8+ T cells consisted of dominant NKG2C+ clonotypes in about six donors. These clonotypes, the leaders elsewhere, also led the CD3+CD56-NKG2C+ fraction in a handful of donors.

The clonotype originates from a man over 45 who received an inactivated influenza vaccine. Specimen: PBMCs from blood, collected on the day of vaccination. This chain links TRBV28 with TRBJ2-3; 8 bases align to TRBD2. The CDR3 loop reads CASSSLGTSSRPDTQYF. The CDR3 nucleotides read TGTGCCAGCAGTAGCCTGGGGACTAGTAGTCGCCCAGATACGCAGTATTTT.